This TCR beta chain was sequenced in a study of T-cell memory formation after mild COVID-19. Study-level information: The TCR clusters were mostly specific to one donor.

V shed 2 bases and J 2 bases; nucleotides not matched to a gene: 9. This CDR3 contains 16 residues. Germline V gene lookup returns CDR1 KGHSH and CDR2 LQKENI. Via MiXCR, TCRdb re-called the 5' RACE reads, giving one row per CDR3 protein. This sample has under 550,000 distinct CDR3 sequences; 18% occur once, and the top ten carry roughly an eighth. The source of this sequence is an adult woman who had mild COVID-19 (a few samples of this study predate the infection). Cell type and time point are not known. This chain joins TRBV18 and TRBJ2-7, with TRBD2 matching 7 bases. The sequenced sample was PBMCs or a T cell subset sorted from them (not recorded which). DNA for the CDR3: TGTGCCAGCTCACCAGTTGGGCTAGCGGAGCCCTACGAGCAGTACTTC. Its translation is CASSPVGLAEPYEQYF.